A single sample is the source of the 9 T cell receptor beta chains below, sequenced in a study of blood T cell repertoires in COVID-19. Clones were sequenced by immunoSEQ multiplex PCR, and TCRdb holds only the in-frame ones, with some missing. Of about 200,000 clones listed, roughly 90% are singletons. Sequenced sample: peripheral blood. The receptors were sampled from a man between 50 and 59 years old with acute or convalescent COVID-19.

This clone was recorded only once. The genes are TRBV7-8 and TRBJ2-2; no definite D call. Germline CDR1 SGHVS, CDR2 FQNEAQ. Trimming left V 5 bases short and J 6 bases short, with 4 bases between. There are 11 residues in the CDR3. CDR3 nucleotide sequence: TGTGCCAGCAGCCCGGCCGGGGAGCTGTTTTTT. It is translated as CASSPAGELFF. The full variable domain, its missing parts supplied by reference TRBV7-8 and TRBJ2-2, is GAGVSQSPRYKVAKRGQDVALRCDPISGHVSLFWYQQALGQGPEFLTYFQNEAQLDKSGLPSDRFFAERPEGSVSTLKIQRTQQEDSAVYLCASSPAGELFFGEGSRLTVL.

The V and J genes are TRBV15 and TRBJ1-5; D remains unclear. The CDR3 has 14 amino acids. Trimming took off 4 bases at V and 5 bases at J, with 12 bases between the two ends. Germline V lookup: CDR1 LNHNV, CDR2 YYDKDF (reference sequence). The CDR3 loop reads CATSNREEYQPQHF. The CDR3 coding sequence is TGTGCCACCAGCAACCGGGAGGAATATCAGCCCCAGCATTTT.

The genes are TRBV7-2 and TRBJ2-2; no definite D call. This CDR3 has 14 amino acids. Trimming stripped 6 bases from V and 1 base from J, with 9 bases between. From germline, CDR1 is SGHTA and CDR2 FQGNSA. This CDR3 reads CASSSGGNTGELFF. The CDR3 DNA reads TGTGCCAGCAGTTCTGGCGGGAACACCGGGGAGCTGTTTTTT.

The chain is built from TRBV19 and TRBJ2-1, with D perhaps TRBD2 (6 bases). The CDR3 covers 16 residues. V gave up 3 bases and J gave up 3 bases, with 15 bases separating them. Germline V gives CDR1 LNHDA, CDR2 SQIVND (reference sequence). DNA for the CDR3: TGTGCCAGTAGTATTCTTCACTTAGCGGACTACAATGAGCAGTTCTTC. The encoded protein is CASSILHLADYNEQFF. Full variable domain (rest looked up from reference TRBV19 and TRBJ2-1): DGGITQSPKYLFRKEGQNVTLSCEQNLNHDAMYWYRQDPGQGLRLIYYSQIVNDFQKGDIAEGYSVSREKKESFPLTVTSAQKNPTAFYLCASSILHLADYNEQFFGPGTRLTVL.

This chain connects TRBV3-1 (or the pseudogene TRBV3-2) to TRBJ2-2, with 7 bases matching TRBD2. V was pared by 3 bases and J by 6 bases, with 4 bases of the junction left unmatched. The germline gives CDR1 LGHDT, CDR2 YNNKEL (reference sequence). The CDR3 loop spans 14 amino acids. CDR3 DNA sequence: TGTGCCAGCAGCCACCTAACTAGCGCCGGGGAGCTGTTTTTT. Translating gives CASSHLTSAGELFF.

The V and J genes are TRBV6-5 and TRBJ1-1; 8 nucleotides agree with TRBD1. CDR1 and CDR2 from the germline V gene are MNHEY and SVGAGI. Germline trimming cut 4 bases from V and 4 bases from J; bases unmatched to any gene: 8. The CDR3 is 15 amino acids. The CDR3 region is CASSSPDRVGTEAFF. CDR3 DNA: TGTGCCAGCAGTTCTCCGGACAGGGTCGGCACTGAAGCTTTCTTT.

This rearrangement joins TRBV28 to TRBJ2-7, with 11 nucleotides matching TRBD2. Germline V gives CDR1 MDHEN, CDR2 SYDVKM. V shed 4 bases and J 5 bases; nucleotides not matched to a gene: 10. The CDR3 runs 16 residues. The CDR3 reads CASSSPTSGSRHEQYF. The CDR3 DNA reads TGTGCCAGCAGTTCCCCAACTAGCGGGAGTAGGCACGAGCAGTACTTC. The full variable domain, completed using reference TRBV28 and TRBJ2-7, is DVKVTQSSRYLVKRTGEKVFLECVQDMDHENMFWYRQDPGLGLRLIYFSYDVKMKEKGDIPEGYSVSREKKERFSLILESASTNQTSMYLCASSSPTSGSRHEQYFGPGTRLTVT.

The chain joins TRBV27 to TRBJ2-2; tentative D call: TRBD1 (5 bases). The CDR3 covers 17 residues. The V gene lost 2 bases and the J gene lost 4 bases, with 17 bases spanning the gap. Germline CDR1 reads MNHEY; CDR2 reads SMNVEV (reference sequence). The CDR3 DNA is TGTGCCAGCAGTTTAAAGCCCCTCTCTCAGGGCACCGGGGAGCTGTTTTTT. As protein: CASSLKPLSQGTGELFF.

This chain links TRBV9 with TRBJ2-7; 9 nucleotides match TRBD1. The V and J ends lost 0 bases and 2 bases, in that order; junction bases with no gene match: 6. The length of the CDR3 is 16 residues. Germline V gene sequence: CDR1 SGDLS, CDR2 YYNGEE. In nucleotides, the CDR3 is TGTGCCAGCAGCGTAGACTTCCGACAGGGGGCCTACGAGCAGTACTTC. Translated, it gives CASSVDFRQGAYEQYF.